This TCR beta chain was observed in a study of T cell repertoires in aging, cancer and after chemotherapy. Looking at the study overall: Paired samples before and after chemotherapy came from chronic lymphocytic leukemia patients on fludarabine- or bendamustine-based regimens.

J gave up 8 bases and V 4 bases, and 17 bases lay outside the gene matches. Per germline, CDR1 SGHNT and CDR2 YYREEE (reference sequence). This CDR3 has 16 residues. Rearranged V-D-J TRB sequences were amplified with a mixed TRB-A/B primer pool. A single record per CDR3 protein comes from TCRdb applying MiXCR to the multiplex PCR reads. The table shows 7,000 to 9,500 distinct CDR3 sequences, with under 25% occurring only once. TCR beta rearrangements were amplified from peripheral blood genomic DNA. This clonotype was seen a few times. V usage is TRBV5-4 and J usage is TRBJ1-2; 7 nucleotides align to TRBD1. Specimen: blood. The origin of this receptor is a human donor with a blood cancer. The donor label of this sample is uncertain. Written as DNA, the CDR3 is TGTGCCAGCAGCCCAATAGGGGGCAGCTGGAATAACGGCTACACCTTC. It yields the protein CASSPIGGSWNNGYTF.